The 18 T cell receptor beta chains below all came from one sample that was sequenced in a study of glioma-infiltrating T cells. The iRepertoire nested amplicon-rescue multiplex PCR amplified TCR alpha and beta CDR3s from RNA. MiXCR, applied by TCRdb to the multiplex PCR reads, yields one record per CDR3 protein. The table includes under 200,000 distinct CDR3 sequences, over 40% detected once. Sequences were obtained from glioma tissue, nonneoplastic brain tissue, or PBMCs (not recorded which). The receptors originated from a human donor with low-grade glioma or glioblastoma, undergoing nonglioma brain surgery, or in good health (not recorded which).

With regard to this clonotype: Germline and junction disagree at one end, which may indicate a read error. The genes are TRBV28 and TRBJ2-5; D uncertain. Germline V CDR1 and CDR2: MDHEN, SYDVKM. CDR3 size: 14 residues. CDR3 amino acids: CASSLTGQQEAQYF. In DNA form, the CDR3 reads TGTGCCAGCAGTTTAACCGGTCAACAAGAGGCCCAGTACTTC.

This clonotype was seen at least ten times. The gene calls are TRBV20-1 and TRBJ2-1, with 11 positions matching TRBD2. The CDR3 has 13 amino acids. Germline V CDR1 and CDR2: DFQATT, SNEGSKA (reference sequence). V gave up 5 bases and J gave up 5 bases; unmatched junction bases: 2. The CDR3 reads CSAPGLADNEQFF. The CDR3 bases are TGCAGTGCTCCGGGACTAGCGGACAATGAGCAGTTCTTC.

This clonotype was observed many times. This chain joins TRBV24-1 and TRBJ1-2, with D unresolved. Germline V gives CDR1 KGHDR, CDR2 SFDVKD. CDR3 length equals 14 residues. The germline V and J ends were trimmed by 0 bases and 1 base, with 5 bases remaining between them. The CDR3 DNA reads as TGTGCCACCAGTGATTTGACCAGTAACTATGGCTACACCTTC. Amino acids: CATSDLTSNYGYTF.

Regarding this clonotype: Without the conserved terminal phenylalanine or tryptophan, this CDR3 likely stems from a read error. The chain is built from TRBV2 and TRBJ2-3, with 10 nucleotides matching TRBD2. V dropped 6 bases and J dropped 4; count of bases not matched to a gene: 10. Germline CDR1 SNHLY, CDR2 FYNNEI. The length of the CDR3 is 16 residues. The CDR3 DNA reads TGTGCCAGCAGGGGATCTAGCGGGAGTAGCGCAGATACGCAGTATCTT. This encodes CASRGSSGSSADTQYL.

This clonotype has more than one count but fewer than ten. J is TRBJ2-6 and V is TRBV28, with 11 bases aligning to TRBD2. V dropped 2 bases and J dropped 2; count of bases not matched to a gene: 5. Germline V gene lookup returns CDR1 MDHEN and CDR2 SYDVKM. The CDR3 consists of 18 residues. The CDR3 DNA reads as TGTGCCAGCAGTTTAAACGGACTAGCGGGTACTGGGGCCAACGTCCTGACTTTC. Translated, it gives CASSLNGLAGTGANVLTF.

Comments on this clonotype: The junction departs from germline at one end; a sequencing error may be responsible. J is TRBJ2-5 and V is TRBV11-2, with TRBD2 as a possible D gene (5 bases). The CDR3 sequence is 13 residues long. From germline, CDR1 is SGHAT and CDR2 FQNNGV. This chain's CDR3 is CASSLVGRRMINF. Here the CDR3 DNA reads TGTGCCAGCAGCTTAGTGGGCCGGAGGATGATTAACTTC.

As to this clonotype: It may be a read error: a sequence one base away is much more abundant. The CDR3: CASRRTDPGPKAFF. CDR3 nucleotide sequence: TGTGCCAGCAGACGGACGGACCCGGGGCCTAAAGCTTTCTTT. The chain uses TRBV2 and TRBJ1-1; TRBD1 might be the D (5 bases). The CDR3 length is 14 residues. V lost 6 bases and J lost 9, with 20 bases in between. Germline CDR1 is SNHLY and CDR2 is FYNNEI. Looking up the rest from reference TRBV2 and TRBJ1-1 gives the full variable domain: EPEVTQTPSHQVTQMGQEVILRCVPISNHLYFYWYRQILGQKVEFLVSFYNNEISEKSEIFDDQFSVERPDGSNFTLKIRSTKLEDSAMYFCASRRTDPGPKAFFGQGTRLTVV.

The chain is built from TRBV19 and TRBJ1-3; unclear D gene. CDR1 and CDR2 (germline): LNHDA, SQIVND (reference sequence). The V and J ends lost 6 bases and 0 bases respectively, with 12 bases between them. The length of the CDR3 is 15 residues. Written as DNA, the CDR3 is TGTGCCAGTAGGAGGTCCGGGAACTCTGGAAACACCATATATTTT. Translating gives CASRRSGNSGNTIYF.

This sequence joins TRBV4-1 and TRBJ2-2, with 8 nucleotides matching TRBD2. The CDR3 length is 15 residues. CDR1 is MGHRA, CDR2 YSYEKL, per germline. The V segment lost 0 bases and the J segment 6 bases; nucleotides outside the gene matches: 3. This CDR3 is CASSQEGTRSGELFF. Here the CDR3 DNA reads TGCGCCAGCAGCCAAGAGGGGACTAGATCCGGGGAGCTGTTTTTT.

About this clonotype: A much larger clone sits a single nucleotide away, making a read error possible. The chain couples TRBV25-1 to TRBJ2-7, with 7 bases that match TRBD2. In germline, CDR1 is MGHDK, CDR2 SYGVNS. Unmatched junction bases numbered 4, after V lost 8 bases and J lost 6 bases. The CDR3 runs 11 residues. CDR3: CASGLESEQYF. The DNA for the CDR3 is TGTGCCAGCGGACTAGAGAGCGAGCAGTACTTC.

This clonotype has at least ten counts. V gene TRBV27 combines with J gene TRBJ1-2; weak D call: TRBD1 (6 bases). Trimming cost V 4 bases and J 7 bases, with 16 bases left between them. Germline loops: CDR1 MNHEY, CDR2 SMNVEV (reference sequence). The CDR3 covers 14 residues. CDR3: CASSSVRGRVGYTF. The CDR3 DNA is TGTGCCAGCAGTTCCGTCAGGGGCCGGGTTGGCTACACCTTC.

This clonotype was seen a single time. Mismatch with germline at one junction end may stem from a read error. The J gene is TRBJ2-3, the V gene TRBV7-9, with D uncertain. Germline CDR1 reads SEHNR; CDR2 reads FQNEAQ (reference sequence). This CDR3 contains 11 residues. The CDR3 is CASSRSDTQYF. Here the CDR3 DNA reads TGTGCTAGCAGCCGCTCAGATACGCAGTATTTT.

Note on this clonotype: A much more abundant neighbour one base away suggests this may be a read error. The chain uses TRBV6-6 and TRBJ2-5, with D maybe TRBD1 (5 bases). Trimming stripped 2 bases from V and 0 bases from J, with 7 bases between. This CDR3 comprises 14 residues. The germline V gene encodes CDR1 MNHNY and CDR2 SVGAGI (reference sequence). CDR3 sequence (DNA): TGTGCCAGCAGTTACGGGGCAAACCAAGAGACCCAGTACTTC. Its translation: CASSYGANQETQYF.

V and J are TRBV27 and TRBJ2-3; D gene ambiguous. The CDR3 runs 14 residues. With 5 bases removed from V and 4 bases from J, the gap between germline ends came to 13 bases. Germline V gives CDR1 MNHEY, CDR2 SMNVEV (reference sequence). The CDR3 loop is CASSTTLDPDTQYF. The CDR3, as DNA: TGTGCCAGCAGTACTACCCTGGACCCAGATACGCAGTATTTT.

This clonotype showed up just a few times. The chain combines TRBV3-1 with TRBJ1-1; a weak D match, TRBD1 (5 bases). The germline V and J ends were trimmed by 1 base and 0 bases, with 21 bases remaining between them. This CDR3 has 19 residues. Germline assignment: CDR1 LGHDT and CDR2 YNNKEL (reference sequence). As DNA, the CDR3 is TGTGCCAGCAGCCAAGTCTTCAGGACACCCGGGCTTATGAACACTGAAGCTTTCTTT. Translated, it gives CASSQVFRTPGLMNTEAFF.

This clonotype was counted many times. This chain connects TRBV20-1 to TRBJ2-7; 11 nucleotides agree with TRBD2. CDR1 and CDR2 (germline): DFQATT, SNEGSKA (reference sequence). The CDR3 is 13 residues long. V lost 1 base and J lost 6; bases outside the gene matches: 2. CDR3 loop: CSARVTSGIEQYF. Written as DNA, the CDR3 is TGCAGTGCTAGAGTGACTAGCGGGATCGAGCAGTACTTC.

Within the sample, this clonotype is medium-sized. J is TRBJ1-1 and V is TRBV20-1; D not certain. Germline lookup yields CDR1 DFQATT and CDR2 SNEGSKA (reference sequence). The CDR3 spans 13 residues. The germline V and J ends were trimmed by 2 bases and 0 bases, with 7 bases remaining between them. In DNA form, the CDR3 reads TGCAGTGCTAGATGGGTTATGAACACTGAAGCTTTCTTT. It specifies CSARWVMNTEAFF.

This clonotype appeared once. A much larger clone lies a single base off, so this may be a read error. The chain joins TRBV10-2 to TRBJ2-1; D is unclear. The CDR3 contains 13 residues. Germline lookup yields CDR1 WSHSY and CDR2 SAAADI. The CDR3 protein is CARSVYGTNEQFF. The CDR3 DNA sequence: TGCGCCAGAAGTGTTTACGGTACCAATGAGCAGTTCTTC.